These 24 T cell receptor beta chains came from one sample sequenced in a study of blood T cells in healthy people across ages. PCR was performed a second time for roughly 7 to 11 cycles using a sample-barcoded 5' primer and a J-beta primer mix. In TCRdb, the 5' RACE reads were re-called with MiXCR into one record per CDR3 protein. Here the sample spans 1.2 million to 1.5 million distinct CDR3 sequences, roughly 40% being singletons. The specimen sequenced was blood. These receptors were collected from a woman under 30 in good health.

The chain uses TRBV5-4 and TRBJ2-1, with D tentatively TRBD2 (5 bases). Germline V gene lookup returns CDR1 SGHNT and CDR2 YYREEE (reference sequence). V was cut by 3 bases and J by 13 bases, with 14 bases left in between. The CDR3 has 12 residues. The CDR3: CASSSLLDRQFF. The CDR3 coding sequence is TGTGCCAGCAGCTCCCTACTAGATCGCCAGTTCTTC.

The gene calls are TRBV28 and TRBJ2-1; 7 nucleotides line up with TRBD2. In germline, CDR1 is MDHEN, CDR2 SYDVKM. V lost 3 bases to trimming and J lost 0 bases; unmatched junction nucleotides: 8. The CDR3 is 17 residues long. CDR3 nucleotide sequence: TGTGCCAGCAGTTTGGGCGGGGGTACAAGCTCCTACAATGAGCAGTTCTTC. It is translated as CASSLGGGTSSYNEQFF.

CDR3: CASSHLGTSGTYNEQFF. CDR3 DNA sequence: TGTGCCAGCAGCCACCTGGGGACTAGCGGCACCTACAATGAGCAGTTCTTC. This chain links TRBV3-1 with TRBJ2-1, with TRBD2 matching 11 bases. The germline gives CDR1 LGHDT, CDR2 YNNKEL (reference sequence). V was pared by 3 bases and J by 2 bases, with 6 bases of the junction left unmatched. There are 17 residues in the CDR3.

The chain recombines TRBV2 with TRBJ2-4; 11 positions match TRBD2. Germline CDR1 and CDR2: SNHLY and FYNNEI. V was clipped by 2 bases and J by 13 bases; unmatched bases: 7. The CDR3 extends over 14 amino acids. CDR3 coding DNA: TGTGCCAGCAGTGAATTAGCGGGAGGGACGGGGCAGTACTTC. Its protein is CASSELAGGTGQYF.

In its sample, this clonotype was seen a few times. The junction and the germline gene differ at one end; a read error may be behind it. This chain joins TRBV5-1 and TRBJ1-2, with 7 bases matching TRBD1. The length of the CDR3 is 13 residues. Germline lookup yields CDR1 SGHRS and CDR2 YFSETQ. In DNA, the CDR3 is TGTGCCAGCAGTTTGGAAGGGGGCCGTGGCTACACCTTC. Translated, it gives CASSLEGGRGYTF.

This clonotype was seen only once. The V and J genes are TRBV20-1 and TRBJ1-1, with unresolved D. Germline lookup yields CDR1 DFQATT and CDR2 SNEGSKA (reference sequence). Trimming removed 3 bases at V and 0 bases at J, with 11 bases between. CDR3 length: 14 residues. DNA for the CDR3: TGCAGTGCTAGCCGCAGGTCCCTGAACACTGAAGCTTTCTTT. Amino acid sequence: CSASRRSLNTEAFF.

The chain is built from TRBV12-3 or TRBV12-4 and TRBJ2-5; TRBD2 matches at 13 bases. This CDR3 has 16 residues. V trimming: 6 bases; J trimming: 6 bases; junction bases outside the gene matches: 10. DNA of the CDR3: TGTGCCAGCAGACCTACTAGCGGGAGGGATTTAAAGACCCAGTACTTC. Its protein product is CASRPTSGRDLKTQYF.

The J gene is TRBJ2-7, the V gene TRBV25-1, with 7 positions matching TRBD1. The CDR3 is 15 residues long. CDR1 is MGHDK, CDR2 SYGVNS, per germline. Trimming removed 3 bases from V and 2 bases from J; junction bases left unmatched: 7. CDR3: CASSDRWDSPYEQYF. CDR3 DNA sequence: TGTGCCAGCAGTGACCGCTGGGACAGTCCCTACGAGCAGTACTTC.

This clonotype came up a few times. The CDR3 loop reads CASSLVGLAGGLREQYF. DNA of the CDR3: TGTGCCAGCAGCTTAGTAGGTCTAGCGGGAGGATTGCGCGAGCAGTACTTC. This rearrangement joins TRBV7-2 to TRBJ2-7, with 11 bases matching TRBD2. Trimming at V came to 1 base and at J to 6 bases, leaving 11 bases not matched to a gene. The germline V gene has CDR1 SGHTA and CDR2 FQGNSA. The CDR3 has 17 residues.

The CDR3 nucleotides read TGTGCCACCAGCGTTAGGACAGGGAACAATGAGCAGTTCTTC. Translation gives CATSVRTGNNEQFF. V is TRBV15 and J is TRBJ2-1; TRBD1 matches 8 bases. The V gene's germline CDR1 is LNHNV and CDR2 YYDKDF (reference sequence). The V gene end was trimmed by 5 bases and the J gene end by 5 bases; junction bases not matched to a gene: 5. This CDR3 spans 14 amino acids.

Points on this clonotype: This sequence may be a read error, since a much larger clone differs from it by one base. CDR3 amino acids: CASSVGNVFGTQYF. The CDR3 DNA sequence: TGTGCCAGCAGCGTGGGTAACGTGTTCGGTACGCAGTATTTT. The chain combines TRBV7-2 with TRBJ2-3; D gene unclear. Germline CDR1 SGHTA, CDR2 FQGNSA. The CDR3 totals 14 residues. V was shortened by 5 bases and J by 8 bases, with 17 bases between the two germline ends.

The gene calls are TRBV2 and TRBJ2-1; D perhaps matches TRBD2 (6 bases). The CDR3 length is 14 residues. V was shortened by 7 bases and J by 5 bases, with 15 bases between the two germline ends. In germline, CDR1 is SNHLY, CDR2 FYNNEI. CDR3 residues: CASIIFGRDNEQFF. CDR3 sequence (DNA): TGTGCCAGCATAATCTTCGGGAGAGACAATGAGCAGTTCTTC. Using reference TRBV2 and TRBJ2-1 for the parts outside the CDR3, the full variable domain is EPEVTQTPSHQVTQMGQEVILRCVPISNHLYFYWYRQILGQKVEFLVSFYNNEISEKSEIFDDQFSVERPDGSNFTLKIRSTKLEDSAMYFCASIIFGRDNEQFFGPGTRLTVL.

The chain combines TRBV28 with TRBJ2-1; D not certain. This CDR3 region has 13 residues. The germline CDR1 and CDR2 sequences are MDHEN and SYDVKM. V gave up 6 bases and J gave up 8 bases, with 14 bases separating them. The DNA for the CDR3 is TGTGCCAGCAGCCGTTACTGGCTGGATGAGCAGTTCTTC. Translating gives CASSRYWLDEQFF.

This clonotype showed up just a few times. The rearrangement uses TRBV5-5 and TRBJ1-6; D remains ambiguous. Germline lookup yields CDR1 SGHKS and CDR2 YYEKEE (reference sequence). Trimming pared 4 bases from V and 2 bases from J, leaving 10 bases between. The CDR3 sequence is 15 residues long. The CDR3 loop is CASSPGYAYNSPLHF. The CDR3 DNA sequence: TGTGCCAGCAGCCCGGGGTACGCCTATAATTCACCCCTCCACTTT. Full variable domain (missing parts from reference TRBV5-5 and TRBJ1-6): DAGVTQSPTHLIKTRGQQVTLRCSPISGHKSVSWYQQVLGQGPQFIFQYYEKEERGRGNFPDRFSARQFPNYSSELNVNALLLGDSALYLCASSPGYAYNSPLHFGNGTRLTVT.

The V gene is TRBV7-2, the J gene TRBJ1-1; D is unclear. In germline, CDR1 is SGHTA, CDR2 FQGNSA. The CDR3 consists of 10 residues. With 5 bases removed from V and 10 bases from J, the gap between germline ends came to 8 bases. The CDR3 coding sequence is TGTGCCAGCAGCGGTGGAGGAGCTTTCTTT. Amino acid sequence: CASSGGGAFF.

The chain carries TRBV20-1 and TRBJ1-6, with 10 bases matching TRBD1. The germline V gene has CDR1 DFQATT and CDR2 SNEGSKA (reference sequence). This CDR3 is 15 amino acids long. Unmatched junction bases numbered 8, after V lost 5 bases and J lost 7 bases. This chain's CDR3 is CSASRQGAWNSPLHF. In DNA, the CDR3 is TGCAGTGCTTCTAGACAGGGGGCATGGAATTCACCCCTCCACTTT.

V and J are TRBV21-1 and TRBJ2-5; TRBD1, the table's D call, was not compared with the DNA. TRBV21-1 is given as a pseudogene. The CDR3 runs to 16 residues. Here the CDR3 reads CASSKGQGRRQETQYF. The DNA of the CDR3 is TGTGCCAGCAGCAAAGGACAGGGTCGGCGGCAAGAGACCCAGTACTTC.

This clonotype was recorded a few times. The chain recombines TRBV20-1 with TRBJ2-7; TRBD2 agrees at 8 bases. With 1 base clipped from V and 2 bases from J, the junction kept 10 bases outside the gene matches. The CDR3 totals 16 residues. The V gene's germline CDR1 is DFQATT and CDR2 SNEGSKA (reference sequence). The CDR3 DNA sequence: TGCAGTGCTAGAGTTCGAGGGACTAGAATTACCTACGAGCAGTACTTC. Its translation is CSARVRGTRITYEQYF.

V and J are TRBV10-2 and TRBJ2-1; D ambiguous. The CDR3 spans 15 residues. CDR1 WSHSY and CDR2 SAAADI come from the germline V gene. V lost 5 bases to trimming and J lost 11 bases, with 22 bases between them. Here the CDR3 reads CASSFGLGGSDKQFF. The CDR3 nucleotides read TGCGCCAGCAGTTTTGGGTTGGGTGGATCGGATAAGCAGTTCTTC.

This clonotype was counted only a few times. V gene TRBV6-5 combines with J gene TRBJ1-4; D may be TRBD1 (5 bases). V lost 0 bases and J 8 bases, leaving 13 bases between the germline ends. The CDR3 runs 15 residues. Germline V gene sequence: CDR1 MNHEY, CDR2 SVGAGI. CDR3 protein: CASSYSGTITEKLFF. CDR3 coding DNA: TGTGCCAGCAGTTACTCGGGGACCATAACCGAAAAACTGTTTTTT.

V gene TRBV29-1 combines with J gene TRBJ2-7; D not certain. The CDR3 length is 13 residues. Germline V gene data show CDR1 as SQVTM and CDR2 as ANQGSEA. Trimming pared 4 bases from V and 2 bases from J, leaving 12 bases between. CDR3 nucleotide sequence: TGCAGCGTTGCAGGCTTTGACACCTACGAGCAGTACTTC. Translating gives CSVAGFDTYEQYF.

This chain uses TRBV20-1 with TRBJ2-5; D might be TRBD2 (6 bases). The V and J ends lost 6 bases and 1 base respectively, with 18 bases between them. This CDR3 contains 15 residues. Per germline, CDR1 DFQATT and CDR2 SNEGSKA (reference sequence). The CDR3 region is CSAPDPRDSQETQYF. The CDR3 DNA sequence: TGCAGTGCGCCGGACCCCCGGGACTCCCAAGAGACCCAGTACTTC.

In its sample, this clonotype was seen a few times. The chain combines TRBV20-1 with TRBJ1-6, with TRBD1 as a possible D gene (5 bases). Trimming took 5 bases from V and 5 from J, leaving 10 bases between them. There are 13 residues in the CDR3. Germline values: CDR1 DFQATT, CDR2 SNEGSKA (reference sequence). The DNA of the CDR3 is TGCAGTGCTGGGGGTCTGAATAATTCACCCCTCCACTTT. This codes for CSAGGLNNSPLHF.

This chain uses TRBV6-5 with TRBJ2-5; 8 positions match TRBD2. Unmatched junction bases numbered 17, after V lost 1 base and J lost 4 bases. The CDR3 contains 19 residues. CDR1 and CDR2 from the germline V gene are MNHEY and SVGAGI. The CDR3 reads CASSYYPPANSGGRETQYF. The DNA of the CDR3 is TGTGCCAGCAGTTACTATCCCCCAGCCAACAGCGGGGGACGAGAGACCCAGTACTTC.